This is a list of T cell receptor beta chains from one sample in a study of T cells in localized non-small cell lung cancer. Clones were read by immunoSEQ multiplex PCR, and TCRdb kept only the in-frame ones, dropping some. The data show roughly 16,000 clones, over 70% seen once. Sample: peripheral blood, taken before any cancer treatment. Receptor source: a male donor aged 60 or older with stage I lung adenocarcinoma. Both conserved end residues are part of each CDR3. The D gene is left open where the match is weak. For some rows the clone size is stated as once, few or many, or as a class when expanded; others skip it.

. | TRBJ2-5 | TRBD1 | TRBV6-5 | CAGSRDSQETQYF | TGTGCCGGCAGTCGGGACAGCCAAGAGACCCAGTACTTC
. | TRBJ2-3 | . | TRBV6-1 | CASSLSYTDTQYF | TGTGCCAGCTCCCTAAGCTACACAGATACGCAGTATTTT
. | TRBJ1-5 | TRBD1 | TRBV28 | CASSPGGPDQPQHF | TGTGCCAGCAGTCCAGGGGGCCCGGATCAGCCCCAGCATTTT
. | TRBJ2-3 | . | TRBV7-8 | CASSLRQNTDTQYF | TGTGCCAGCAGCTTAAGACAGAACACAGATACGCAGTATTTT
. | TRBJ2-3 | . | TRBV6-5 | CASGLDTQYF | TGTGCCAGCGGATTGGATACGCAGTATTTT
. | TRBJ2-1 | TRBD2 | TRBV4-3 | CASSQGVGTSGDEQFF | TGCGCCAGCAGCCAAGGGGTGGGGACTAGCGGGGATGAGCAGTTCTTC
. | TRBJ2-1 | TRBD2 | TRBV7-6 | CASSPGLAGASYNEQFF | TGTGCCAGCAGCCCGGGACTAGCGGGGGCCTCCTACAATGAGCAGTTCTTC
. | TRBJ1-2 | . | TRBV20-1 | CSAPRGEGYTF | TGCAGTGCTCCCCGGGGAGAGGGCTACACCTTC
. | TRBJ2-5 | TRBD2 | TRBV30 | CAWSPAGLAGGQETQYF | TGTGCCTGGAGTCCGGCGGGACTAGCGGGGGGGCAAGAGACCCAGTACTTC
. | TRBJ2-5 | . | TRBV7-9 | CASSQTPLGARTQYF | TGTGCCAGCAGCCAAACGCCCCTAGGCGCGCGGACCCAGTACTTC
. | TRBJ2-7 | TRBD1 | TRBV7-2 | CASSLALWTGKEQYF | TGTGCCAGCAGCTTAGCTCTTTGGACAGGGAAAGAGCAGTACTTC
. | TRBJ2-5 | . | TRBV5-1 | CASSFGELKETQYF | TGCGCCAGCAGCTTCGGGGAGCTCAAAGAGACCCAGTACTTC
. | TRBJ2-3 | . | TRBV27 | CASRVVAKDTQYF | TGTGCCAGCAGAGTGGTAGCGAAAGATACGCAGTATTTT
. | TRBJ2-5 | . | TRBV6-5 | CASSTQETQYF | TGTGCCAGCAGTACTCAAGAGACCCAGTACTTC
. | TRBJ2-3 | . | TRBV4-1 | CASSPRETNTDTQYF | TGCGCCAGCAGCCCCCGGGAGACTAACACAGATACGCAGTATTTT
. | TRBJ2-1 | TRBD2 | TRBV5-5 | CASSSLLAVPYNEQFF | TGTGCCAGCAGCTCCCTACTAGCGGTCCCCTACAATGAGCAGTTCTTC
. | TRBJ2-7 | TRBD2 | TRBV5-1 | CASSGAGAGFYEQYF | TGCGCCAGCAGCGGGGCGGGAGCCGGCTTTTACGAGCAGTACTTC
once | TRBJ2-7 | . | TRBV2 | CASSPGGPTYEQYF | TGTGCCAGCAGTCCCGGGGGGCCGACCTACGAGCAGTACTTC
. | TRBJ2-1 | . | TRBV7-9 | CASSSGYNEQFF | TGTGCCAGCAGCTCGGGTTACAATGAGCAGTTCTTC
. | TRBJ2-5 | TRBD2 | TRBV7-7 | CASSLGAGGLETQYF | TGTGCTAGCAGCTTAGGGGCGGGGGGACTAGAGACCCAGTACTTC
large | TRBJ1-6 | . | TRBV6-5 | CASSYTTGAPDSPLHF | TGTGCCAGCAGTTACACCACAGGAGCGCCGGACTCACCCCTCCACTTT
. | TRBJ1-5 | TRBD1 | TRBV4-1 | CASSQGDRDEAYSNQPQHF | TGCGCCAGCAGCCAGGGGGACAGGGACGAGGCCTATAGCAATCAGCCCCAGCATTTT
. | TRBJ2-1 | TRBD1 | TRBV4-2 | CASSPLGTGNNDNEQFF | TGTGCCAGCAGTCCTCTGGGGACAGGGAATAACGACAATGAGCAGTTCTTC
once | TRBJ2-7 | . | TRBV7-9 | CASPGGVYYEQYF | TGTGCCAGCCCAGGGGGGGTCTACTACGAGCAGTACTTC
. | TRBJ1-3 | . | TRBV5-6 | CASSLVGLSGNTIYF | TGTGCCAGCAGCTTAGTGGGCCTCTCTGGAAACACCATATATTTT
. | TRBJ1-1 | . | TRBV10-2 | CASRTTGAEAFF | TGCGCCAGCAGAACGACGGGGGCTGAAGCTTTCTTT
. | TRBJ2-7 | . | TRBV6-5 | CASSSQNDEQYF | TGTGCCAGCAGTTCCCAGAACGACGAGCAGTACTTC
. | TRBJ2-3 | . | TRBV7-9 | CASSSERSTDTQYF | TGTGCCAGCAGCTCCGAGCGGAGCACAGATACGCAGTATTTT
. | TRBJ2-7 | . | TRBV28 | CASSSTGQLSYEQYF | TGTGCCAGCAGTTCTACTGGACAGCTCTCCTACGAGCAGTACTTC
. | TRBJ2-2 | . | TRBV30 | CAWSGWTPNTGELFF | TGTGCCTGGAGTGGGTGGACCCCGAACACCGGGGAGCTGTTTTTT